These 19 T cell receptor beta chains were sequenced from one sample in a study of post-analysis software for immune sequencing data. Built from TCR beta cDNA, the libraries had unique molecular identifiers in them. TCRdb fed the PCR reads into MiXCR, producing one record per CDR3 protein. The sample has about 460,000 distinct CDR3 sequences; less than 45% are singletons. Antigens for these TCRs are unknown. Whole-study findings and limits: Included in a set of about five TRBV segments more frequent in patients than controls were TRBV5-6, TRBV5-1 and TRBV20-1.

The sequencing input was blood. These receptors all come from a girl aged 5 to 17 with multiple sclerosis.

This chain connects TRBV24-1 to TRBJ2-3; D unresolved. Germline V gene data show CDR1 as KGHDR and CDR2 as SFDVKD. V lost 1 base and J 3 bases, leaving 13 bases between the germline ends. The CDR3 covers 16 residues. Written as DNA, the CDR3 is TGTGCCACCAGTGATTTCGCGGTGGCGAGTACAGATACGCAGTATTTT. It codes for CATSDFAVASTDTQYF.

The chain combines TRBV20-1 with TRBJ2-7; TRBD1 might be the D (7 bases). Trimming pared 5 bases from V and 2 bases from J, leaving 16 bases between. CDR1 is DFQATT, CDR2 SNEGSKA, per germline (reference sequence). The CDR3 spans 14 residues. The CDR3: CSAFSQGGTYEQYF. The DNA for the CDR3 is TGCAGTGCTTTCTCCCAGGGGGGAACCTACGAGCAGTACTTC.

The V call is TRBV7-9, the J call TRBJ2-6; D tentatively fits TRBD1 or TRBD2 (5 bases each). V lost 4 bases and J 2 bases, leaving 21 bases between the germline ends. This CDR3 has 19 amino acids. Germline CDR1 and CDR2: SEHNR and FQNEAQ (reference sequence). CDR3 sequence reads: CASSSDLGASGTGANVLTF. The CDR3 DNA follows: TGTGCCAGCAGCTCCGACCTTGGGGCCTCGGGGACTGGGGCCAACGTCCTGACTTTC.

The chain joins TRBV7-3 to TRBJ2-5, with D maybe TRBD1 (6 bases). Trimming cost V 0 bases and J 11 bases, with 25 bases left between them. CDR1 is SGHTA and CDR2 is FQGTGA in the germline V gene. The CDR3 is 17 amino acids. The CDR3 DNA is TGTGCCAGCAGCTTAACGGGGGCAAAATTAAACCAGGGTGAGCAGTACTTC. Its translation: CASSLTGAKLNQGEQYF.

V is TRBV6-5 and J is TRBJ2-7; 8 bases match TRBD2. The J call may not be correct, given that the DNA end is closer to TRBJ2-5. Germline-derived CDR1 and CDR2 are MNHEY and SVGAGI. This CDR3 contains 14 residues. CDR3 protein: CASSLAGSGETQYF. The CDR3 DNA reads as TGTGCCAGCAGCTTAGCGGGAAGCGGGGAGACCCAGTACTTC.

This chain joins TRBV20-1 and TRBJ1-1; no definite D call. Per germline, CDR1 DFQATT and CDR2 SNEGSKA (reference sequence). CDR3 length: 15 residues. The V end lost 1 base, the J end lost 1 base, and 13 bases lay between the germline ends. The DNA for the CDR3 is TGCAGTGCTAGAGTGATTGGGCCAGCGAACACTGAAGCTTTCTTT. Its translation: CSARVIGPANTEAFF.

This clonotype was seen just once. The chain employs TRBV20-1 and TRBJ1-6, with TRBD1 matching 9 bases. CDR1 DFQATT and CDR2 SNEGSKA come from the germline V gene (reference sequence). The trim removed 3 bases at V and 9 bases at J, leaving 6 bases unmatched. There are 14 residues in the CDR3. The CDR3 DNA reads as TGCAGTGCTAGGATGGTGGACAGGGGTTCACCCCTCCACTTT. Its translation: CSARMVDRGSPLHF.

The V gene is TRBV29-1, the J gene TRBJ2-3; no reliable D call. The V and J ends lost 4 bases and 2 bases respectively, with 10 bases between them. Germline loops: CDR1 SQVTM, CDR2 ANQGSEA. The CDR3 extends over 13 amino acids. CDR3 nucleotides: TGCAGCGTTGTTGGGCGGTACACAGATACGCAGTATTTT. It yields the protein CSVVGRYTDTQYF.

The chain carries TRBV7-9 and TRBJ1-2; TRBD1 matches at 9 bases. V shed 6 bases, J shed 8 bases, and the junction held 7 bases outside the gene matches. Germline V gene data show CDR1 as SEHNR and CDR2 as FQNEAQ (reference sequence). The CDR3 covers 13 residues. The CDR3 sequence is CASRPGQGLGYTF. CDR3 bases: TGTGCCAGCAGACCGGGACAGGGACTGGGCTACACCTTC.

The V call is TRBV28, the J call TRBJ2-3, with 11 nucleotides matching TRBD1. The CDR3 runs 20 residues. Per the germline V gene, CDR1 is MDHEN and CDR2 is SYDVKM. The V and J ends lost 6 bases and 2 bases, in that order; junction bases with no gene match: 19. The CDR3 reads CASSSPTRTGGIFHTDTQYF. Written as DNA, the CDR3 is TGTGCCAGCAGCTCTCCGACCCGGACAGGGGGCATATTTCACACAGATACGCAGTATTTT. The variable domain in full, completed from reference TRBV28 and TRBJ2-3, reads DVKVTQSSRYLVKRTGEKVFLECVQDMDHENMFWYRQDPGLGLRLIYFSYDVKMKEKGDIPEGYSVSREKKERFSLILESASTNQTSMYLCASSSPTRTGGIFHTDTQYFGPGTRLTVL.

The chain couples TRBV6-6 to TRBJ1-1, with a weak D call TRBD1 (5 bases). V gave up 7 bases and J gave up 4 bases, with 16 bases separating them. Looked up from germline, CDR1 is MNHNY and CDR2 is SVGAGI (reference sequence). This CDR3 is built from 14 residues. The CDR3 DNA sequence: TGTGCCAGCAATTCCCGCAGGGCTAGCACTGAAGCTTTCTTT. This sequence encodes CASNSRRASTEAFF.

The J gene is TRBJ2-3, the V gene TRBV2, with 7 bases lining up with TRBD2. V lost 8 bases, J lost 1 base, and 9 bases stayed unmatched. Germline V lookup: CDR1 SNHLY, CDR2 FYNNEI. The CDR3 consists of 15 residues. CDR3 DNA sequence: TGTGCCAGCGGTGCGGGAGTGGGGGGCACAGATACGCAGTATTTT. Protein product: CASGAGVGGTDTQYF.

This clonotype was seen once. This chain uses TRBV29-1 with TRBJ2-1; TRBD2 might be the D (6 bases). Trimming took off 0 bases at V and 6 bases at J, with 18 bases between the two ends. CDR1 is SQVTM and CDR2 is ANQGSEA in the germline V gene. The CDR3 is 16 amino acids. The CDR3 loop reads CSVEDYSEGPVNEQFF. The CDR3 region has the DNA TGCAGCGTTGAAGATTATTCGGAGGGACCCGTCAATGAGCAGTTCTTC.

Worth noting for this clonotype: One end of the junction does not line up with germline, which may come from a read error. The CDR3 sequence is CASSVEGGPDNKQFF. Written as DNA, the CDR3 is TGTGCCAGCAGCGTAGAAGGGGGCCCGGACAATAAGCAGTTCTTC. The chain links TRBV9 to TRBJ2-1, with 7 positions matching TRBD1. This CDR3 spans 15 amino acids. Germline loops: CDR1 SGDLS, CDR2 YYNGEE. The whole variable domain, remainder taken from reference TRBV9 and TRBJ2-1, is DSGVTQTPKHLITATGQRVTLRCSPRSGDLSVYWYQQSLDQGLQFLIQYYNGEERAKGNILERFSAQQFPDLHSELNLSSLELGDSALYFCASSVEGGPDNKQFFGPGTRLTVL.

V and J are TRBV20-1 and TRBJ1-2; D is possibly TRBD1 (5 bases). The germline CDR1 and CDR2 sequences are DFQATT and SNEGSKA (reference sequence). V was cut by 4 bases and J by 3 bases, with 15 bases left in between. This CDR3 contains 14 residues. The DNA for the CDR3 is TGCAGTGCTACCTCGAGAGGGGAGGACTATGGCTACACCTTC. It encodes CSATSRGEDYGYTF.

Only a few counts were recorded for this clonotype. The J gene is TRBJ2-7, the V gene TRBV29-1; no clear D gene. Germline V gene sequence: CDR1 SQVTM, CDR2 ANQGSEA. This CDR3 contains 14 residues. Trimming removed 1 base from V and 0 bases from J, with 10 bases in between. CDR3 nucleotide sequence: TGCAGCGTTGAAGGATACGGCCTCTCCTACGAGCAGTACTTC. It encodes CSVEGYGLSYEQYF.

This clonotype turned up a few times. The CDR3: CASSPGTSGPTYEQYF. DNA of the CDR3: TGTGCCAGCAGCCCCGGGACTAGCGGTCCTACCTACGAGCAGTACTTC. The chain uses TRBV28 and TRBJ2-7, with 11 nucleotides matching TRBD2. Germline trimming cut 6 bases from V and 2 bases from J; bases unmatched to any gene: 9. Germline assignment: CDR1 MDHEN and CDR2 SYDVKM. The CDR3 is 16 residues long. The entire variable domain, with the rest obtained from reference TRBV28 and TRBJ2-7, is as follows: DVKVTQSSRYLVKRTGEKVFLECVQDMDHENMFWYRQDPGLGLRLIYFSYDVKMKEKGDIPEGYSVSREKKERFSLILESASTNQTSMYLCASSPGTSGPTYEQYFGPGTRLTVT.

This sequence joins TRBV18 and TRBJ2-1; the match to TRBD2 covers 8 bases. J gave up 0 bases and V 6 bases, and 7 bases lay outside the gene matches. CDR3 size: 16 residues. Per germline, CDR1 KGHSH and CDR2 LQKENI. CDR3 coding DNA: TGTGCCAGCTCTCCCTTTAGCGGGAACTCCTACAATGAGCAGTTCTTC. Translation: CASSPFSGNSYNEQFF.

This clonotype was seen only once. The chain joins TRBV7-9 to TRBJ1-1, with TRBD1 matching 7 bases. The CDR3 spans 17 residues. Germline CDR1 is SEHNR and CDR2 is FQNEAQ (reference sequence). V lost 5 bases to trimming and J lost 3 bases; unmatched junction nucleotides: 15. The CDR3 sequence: CASSPLFPRQGDTEAFF. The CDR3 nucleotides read TGTGCCAGCAGCCCCCTTTTCCCAAGACAGGGAGACACTGAAGCTTTCTTT. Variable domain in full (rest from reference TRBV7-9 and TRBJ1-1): DTGVSQNPRHKITKRGQNVTFRCDPISEHNRLYWYRQTLGQGPEFLTYFQNEAQLEKSRLLSDRFSAERPKGSFSTLEIQRTEQGDSAMYLCASSPLFPRQGDTEAFFGQGTRLTVV.